A single sample is the source of the 17 T cell receptor beta chains below, sequenced in a study of tumor-infiltrating lymphocytes in primary liver carcinoma. The input was 450 to 500 ng total RNA; TCR beta cDNA was made from it with a constant-region primer. Libraries covering TCR beta were generated through three nested multiplex PCR rounds (using a slightly modified ARM-PCR). Primers for the first two PCR rounds were TRBV1-TRBV30 forward primers and a C-beta reverse primer (approximately 10 cycles per round). TCRdb used MiXCR to reprocess the multiplex PCR reads, holding one entry per CDR3 protein. There are about 210,000 distinct CDR3 sequences in the sample; less than 70% occur only once, and roughly 7% lies in the top ten. The researchers obtained blood RNA from unsorted whole blood and also extracted germline DNA. What was sequenced was peripheral blood. The origin of the receptors is a woman aged 55-70 years with primary liver carcinoma and hepatitis B virus infection.

For this clonotype: No conserved phenylalanine or tryptophan ends this CDR3, so it is likely a read error. This rearrangement joins TRBV4-1 to TRBJ1-1; TRBD1 matches 10 bases. Germline V gene lookup returns CDR1 MGHRA and CDR2 YSYEKL. V was pared by 7 bases and J by 1 base, with 15 bases of the junction left unmatched. The CDR3 length is 18 residues. The CDR3 loop is CASNQGGGQGFRNTEAFS. As DNA, the CDR3 is TGCGCCAGCAACCAGGGAGGGGGACAGGGGTTCCGGAACACTGAAGCTTTCTCT.

A word on this clonotype: At one of its ends the junction is not consistent with the germline gene, which may arise from a read error. The V and J genes are TRBV11-2 and TRBJ2-1, with 11 bases that match TRBD1. The CDR3 consists of 16 residues. Germline V gene data show CDR1 as SGHAT and CDR2 as FQNNGV. The CDR3 loop is CASTISGTGGYNEQLF. In DNA, the CDR3 is TGTGCCAGCACGATATCCGGGACAGGGGGATACAATGAGCAGTTGTTC. Full variable domain (outside the CDR3, taken from reference TRBV11-2 and TRBJ2-1): EAGVAQSPRYKIIEKRQSVAFWCNPISGHATLYWYQQILGQGPKLLIQFQNNGVVDDSQLPKDRFSAERLKGVDSTLKIQPAKLEDSAVYLCASTISGTGGYNEQLFGPGTRLTVL.

J is TRBJ2-7 and V is TRBV5-1; TRBD1 aligns across 7 bases. V lost 4 bases to trimming and J lost 5 bases; unmatched junction nucleotides: 9. CDR3 length: 14 amino acids. Germline V CDR1 and CDR2: SGHRS, YFSETQ. Here the CDR3 DNA reads TGCGCCAGCAGCCGGGTGGACAGGACTGACGAGCAGTACTTC. It specifies CASSRVDRTDEQYF.

A remark on this clonotype: This may be a read error, as it is one base from a much larger clone. V is TRBV4-1 and J is TRBJ2-5; TRBD2 matches at 9 bases. This CDR3 is built from 15 residues. In germline, CDR1 is MGHRA, CDR2 YSYEKL. The ends lost 0 bases at V and 10 bases at J; junction bases unmatched: 9. CDR3 in amino acids: CASSQEGLAWKIQYF. The CDR3 nucleotides are TGCGCCAGCAGCCAAGAGGGACTAGCTTGGAAGATCCAGTACTTC.

As concerns this clonotype: Given a much more abundant clone one base away, this may be a read error. The genes are TRBV30 and TRBJ2-1; D unresolved. In germline, CDR1 is GTSNPN, CDR2 SVGIG (reference sequence). The CDR3 is made up of 15 amino acids. The CDR3 DNA reads as TGTGCCTGGAGTTCGCGTCGGATCTCCTACGATGAGCAGTTCTTC. This gives the protein CAWSSRRISYDEQFF.

This clonotype was seen at least ten times. The chain links TRBV11-2 to TRBJ2-7, with D hard to call. This CDR3 is built from 15 residues. Trimming took off 1 base at V and 1 base at J, with 11 bases between the two ends. Germline CDR1 reads SGHAT; CDR2 reads FQNNGV. The CDR3 DNA follows: TGTGCCAGCAGCTTAGGTCCGGCGGATTCCTACGAGCAGTACTTC. It specifies CASSLGPADSYEQYF.

The chain joins TRBV11-2 to TRBJ1-6; D call uncertain. CDR1 is SGHAT, CDR2 FQNNGV, per germline. Trimming cost V 6 bases and J 2 bases, with 14 bases left between them. This CDR3 contains 16 residues. CDR3 sequence (DNA): TGTGCCAGCAGATTGAGATGGGATCCCTATAATTCACCCCTCCACTTT. Translated, it gives CASRLRWDPYNSPLHF.

About this clonotype: A much more abundant neighbour one base away suggests this may be a read error. The V and J genes are TRBV6-2 or TRBV6-3 and TRBJ2-2; 7 positions match TRBD1. The CDR3 covers 14 residues. Germline lookup yields CDR1 MNHEY and CDR2 SVGEGT. The CDR3 bases are TGTGCCAGCAGAGACAGGGCGGACACCGGGGAGCTGCTTTTT. It specifies CASRDRADTGELLF.

V and J are TRBV7-9 and TRBJ2-7; D is unclear. Trimming took off 5 bases at V and 5 bases at J, with 10 bases between the two ends. Per the germline V gene, CDR1 is SEHNR and CDR2 is FQNEAQ (reference sequence). This CDR3 contains 12 residues. DNA of the CDR3: TGTGCCAGCAGCCACAGCACGGACGAGCAGTACTTC. It codes for CASSHSTDEQYF.

As to this clonotype: With a much larger clone just one base away, this may be a read error. The chain carries TRBV6-5 and TRBJ2-1; 10 bases fit TRBD2. Germline V gene sequence: CDR1 MNHEY, CDR2 SVGAGI. The CDR3 length is 15 residues. CDR3 in DNA: TGTGCCAGCAGCCGGCTAGCGGGAGCGGGCAATGAGCAGTCCTTC. Translated: CASSRLAGAGNEQSF.

This clonotype has a handful of counts. A much larger clone differs from this one at a single base, so this may be a read error. The V call is TRBV12-3 or TRBV12-4, the J call TRBJ2-1; 9 bases map to TRBD2. The CDR3 loop spans 15 amino acids. Trimming removed 6 bases from V and 5 bases from J; junction bases left unmatched: 8. CDR3 DNA sequence: TGTGCCAGCAGGTATGGACTAGCGAGAAACAATGAGCAGTTCTTC. This translates into CASRYGLARNNEQFF.

This clonotype was counted between two and nine times. The junction departs from germline at one end; a sequencing error may be responsible. The V and J genes are TRBV11-2 and TRBJ2-5; D is ambiguous. Germline assignment: CDR1 SGHAT and CDR2 FQNNGV. The CDR3 has 14 residues. The CDR3 nucleotides are TGTGTCAGCAGCAAGGGCACATCCAGAGAGACCCAGTACTTC. It translates to CVSSKGTSRETQYF.

This clonotype was detected a few times. A much larger clone differs from this one at a single base, so this may be a read error. The chain employs TRBV12-3 or TRBV12-4 and TRBJ2-3; D possibly corresponds to TRBD1 (6 bases). Trimming pared 6 bases from V and 3 bases from J, leaving 13 bases between. The CDR3 covers 14 residues. CDR3 protein: CASSPSRGTDTQYF. CDR3 in DNA: TGTGCCAGCAGCCCCTCGAGGGGGACAGATACGCAGTATTTT.

The rearrangement links TRBV6-5 to TRBJ1-3; D is ambiguous. V shed 5 bases and J shed 0 bases, with 11 bases lying between them. Germline V gene sequence: CDR1 MNHEY, CDR2 SVGAGI. The CDR3 runs to 15 residues. The CDR3 nucleotides are TGTGCCAGCAGTCCCGAACTGGACTCTGGAAACACCATATATTTT. Translating it yields CASSPELDSGNTIYF.

The chain is built from TRBV7-9 and TRBJ1-2; D unresolved. Germline V gene data show CDR1 as SEHNR and CDR2 as FQNEAQ (reference sequence). V was pared by 6 bases and J by 4 bases, with 15 bases between. This CDR3 spans 14 amino acids. CDR3 in DNA: TGTGCCAGCAGTAGTGGGCCAATTTTCTATGGCTACACCTTC. This encodes CASSSGPIFYGYTF.

With respect to this clonotype: One junction end does not reproduce the germline sequence, and a read error may be involved. V and J are TRBV12-3 or TRBV12-4 and TRBJ2-1; the D gene could be TRBD1 or TRBD2 (6 bases each). The CDR3 has 19 amino acids. The CDR3 sequence: CANSGNREARGHNYNEQFF. CDR3 in DNA: TGTGCCAACAGTGGAAACAGGGAGGCGAGAGGCCATAACTACAATGAGCAGTTCTTC.

Regarding this clonotype: A much more abundant neighbour one base away suggests this may be a read error. The chain combines TRBV12-3 or TRBV12-4 with TRBJ1-1; 7 bases align to TRBD1. CDR3 length: 14 residues. For the CDR3, the DNA is TGTGCCAGCAGAACACAGGGGAGGAACATTGAAGCTTTCTTT. Translated: CASRTQGRNIEAFF.